The entry below describes one T cell receptor (beta chain). The data originate from a study of T cell changes during pregnancy in multiple sclerosis. The assay was immunoSEQ multiplex PCR, and TCRdb's table has in-frame clones only and misses some. The table has 45,000 to 75,000 clones, 92% seen once. With V trimmed by 2 bases and J by 8 bases, 6 bases remained unmatched. Germline values: CDR1 SGHRS, CDR2 YFSETQ. This CDR3 is 14 amino acids long. This chain uses TRBV5-1 with TRBJ2-1; 8 nucleotides align to TRBD2. This receptor was taken from a female donor with multiple sclerosis, enrolled in a pregnancy study. This specimen consisted of peripheral blood, obtained in the first trimester of pregnancy. DNA for the CDR3: TGCGCCAGCAGCTTCCGGGGGGGGCCCGATGAGCAGTTCTTC. Encoded protein: CASSFRGGPDEQFF.